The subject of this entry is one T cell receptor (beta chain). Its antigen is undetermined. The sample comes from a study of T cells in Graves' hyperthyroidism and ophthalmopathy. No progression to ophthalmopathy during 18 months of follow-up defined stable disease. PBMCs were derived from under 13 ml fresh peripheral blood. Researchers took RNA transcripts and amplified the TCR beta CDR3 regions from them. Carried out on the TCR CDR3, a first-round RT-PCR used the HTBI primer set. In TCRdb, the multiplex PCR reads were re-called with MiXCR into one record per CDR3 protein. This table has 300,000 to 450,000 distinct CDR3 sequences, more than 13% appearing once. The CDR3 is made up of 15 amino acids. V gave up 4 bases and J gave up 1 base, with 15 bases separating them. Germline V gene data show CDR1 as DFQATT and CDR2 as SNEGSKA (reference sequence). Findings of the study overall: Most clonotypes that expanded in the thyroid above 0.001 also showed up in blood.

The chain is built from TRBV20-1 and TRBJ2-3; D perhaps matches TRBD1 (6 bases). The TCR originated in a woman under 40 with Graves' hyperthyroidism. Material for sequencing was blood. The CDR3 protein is CSATTGFGGTDTQYF. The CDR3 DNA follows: TGCAGTGCTACAACAGGGTTTGGGGGCACAGATACGCAGTATTTT.